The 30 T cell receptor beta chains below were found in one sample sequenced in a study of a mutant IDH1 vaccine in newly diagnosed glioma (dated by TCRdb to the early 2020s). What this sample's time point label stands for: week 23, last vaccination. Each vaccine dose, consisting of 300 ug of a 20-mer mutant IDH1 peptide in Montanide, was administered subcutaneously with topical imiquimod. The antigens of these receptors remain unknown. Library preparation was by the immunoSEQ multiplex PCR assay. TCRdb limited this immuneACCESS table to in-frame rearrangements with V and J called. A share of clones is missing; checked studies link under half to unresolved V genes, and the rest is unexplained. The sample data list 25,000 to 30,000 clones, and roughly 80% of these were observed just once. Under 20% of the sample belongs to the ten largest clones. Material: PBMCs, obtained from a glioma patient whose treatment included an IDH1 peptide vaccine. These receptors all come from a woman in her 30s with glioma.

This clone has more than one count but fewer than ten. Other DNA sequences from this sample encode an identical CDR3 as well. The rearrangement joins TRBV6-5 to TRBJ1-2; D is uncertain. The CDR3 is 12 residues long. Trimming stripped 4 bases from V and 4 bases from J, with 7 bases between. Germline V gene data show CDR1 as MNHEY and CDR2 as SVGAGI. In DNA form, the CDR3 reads TGTGCCAGCAGTTCACGGTTCTATGGCTACACCTTC. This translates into CASSSRFYGYTF.

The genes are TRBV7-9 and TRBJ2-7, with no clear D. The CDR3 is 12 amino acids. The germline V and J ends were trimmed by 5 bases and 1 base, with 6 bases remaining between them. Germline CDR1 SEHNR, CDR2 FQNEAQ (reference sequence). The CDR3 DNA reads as TGTGCCAGCAGCCAGGATTCCTACGAGCAGTACTTC. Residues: CASSQDSYEQYF.

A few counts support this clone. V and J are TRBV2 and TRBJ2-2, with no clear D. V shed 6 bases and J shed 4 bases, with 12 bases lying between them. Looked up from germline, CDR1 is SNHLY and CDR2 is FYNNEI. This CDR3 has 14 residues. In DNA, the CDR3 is TGTGCCAGCAGCCTTCTAGGGCGCACCGGGGAGCTGTTTTTT. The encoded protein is CASSLLGRTGELFF. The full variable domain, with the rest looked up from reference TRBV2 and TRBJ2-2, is EPEVTQTPSHQVTQMGQEVILRCVPISNHLYFYWYRQILGQKVEFLVSFYNNEISEKSEIFDDQFSVERPDGSNFTLKIRSTKLEDSAMYFCASSLLGRTGELFFGEGSRLTVL.

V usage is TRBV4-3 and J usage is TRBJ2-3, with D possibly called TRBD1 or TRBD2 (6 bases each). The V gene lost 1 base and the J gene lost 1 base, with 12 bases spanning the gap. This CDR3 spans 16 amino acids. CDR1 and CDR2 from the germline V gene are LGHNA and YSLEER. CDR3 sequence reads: CASSQVWGARTDTQYF. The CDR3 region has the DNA TGCGCCAGCAGCCAAGTTTGGGGGGCTCGCACAGATACGCAGTATTTT.

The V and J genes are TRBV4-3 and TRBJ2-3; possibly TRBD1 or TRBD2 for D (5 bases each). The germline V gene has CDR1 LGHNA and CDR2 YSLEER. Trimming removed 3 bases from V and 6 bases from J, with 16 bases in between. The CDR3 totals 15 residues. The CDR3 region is CASSHNPGPIDTQYF. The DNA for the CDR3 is TGCGCCAGCAGCCATAACCCGGGGCCAATCGATACGCAGTATTTT.

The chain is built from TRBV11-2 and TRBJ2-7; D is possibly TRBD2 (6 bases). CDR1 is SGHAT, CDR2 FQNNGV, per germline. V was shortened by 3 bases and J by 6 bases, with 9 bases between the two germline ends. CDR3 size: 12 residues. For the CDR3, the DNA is TGTGCCAGCAGCTTGGGGGGAGTCGAGCAGTACTTC. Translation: CASSLGGVEQYF.

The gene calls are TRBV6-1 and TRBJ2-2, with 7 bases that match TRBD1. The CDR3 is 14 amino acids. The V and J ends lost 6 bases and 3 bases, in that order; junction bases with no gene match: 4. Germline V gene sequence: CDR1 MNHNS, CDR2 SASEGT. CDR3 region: CASRRTGDTGELFF. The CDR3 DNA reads TGTGCCAGCAGACGTACAGGGGACACCGGGGAGCTGTTTTTT.

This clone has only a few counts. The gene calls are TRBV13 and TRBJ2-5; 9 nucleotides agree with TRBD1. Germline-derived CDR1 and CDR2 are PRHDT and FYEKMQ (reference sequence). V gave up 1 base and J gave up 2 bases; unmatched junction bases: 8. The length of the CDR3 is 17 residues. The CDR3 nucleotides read TGTGCCAGCAGCTTAGTCCTAGGGACAGGGAAACAAGAGACCCAGTACTTC. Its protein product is CASSLVLGTGKQETQYF.

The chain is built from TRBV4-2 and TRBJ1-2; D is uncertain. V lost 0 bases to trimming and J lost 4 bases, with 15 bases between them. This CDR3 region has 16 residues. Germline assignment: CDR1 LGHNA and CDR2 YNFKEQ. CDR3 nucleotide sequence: TGTGCCAGCAGCCAAGATGGTTTGGGCAGCCGCTATGGCTACACCTTC. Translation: CASSQDGLGSRYGYTF.

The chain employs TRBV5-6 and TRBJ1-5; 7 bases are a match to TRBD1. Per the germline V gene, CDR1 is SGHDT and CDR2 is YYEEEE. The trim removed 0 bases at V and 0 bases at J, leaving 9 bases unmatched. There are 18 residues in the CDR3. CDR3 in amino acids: CASSLGGQTVYSNQPQHF. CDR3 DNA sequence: TGTGCCAGCAGCTTGGGGGGACAGACAGTTTATAGCAATCAGCCCCAGCATTTT.

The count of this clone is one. CDR3 sequence: CASSLNSNQPQHF. Written as DNA, the CDR3 is TGCGCCAGCAGCTTGAATAGCAATCAGCCCCAGCATTTT. The genes are TRBV5-1 and TRBJ1-5, with D unclear. V was clipped by 1 base and J by 0 bases, with 2 bases between them. The CDR3 is 13 amino acids. CDR1 and CDR2 (germline): SGHRS, YFSETQ. The whole variable domain, filled in from reference TRBV5-1 and TRBJ1-5, reads KAGVTQTPRYLIKTRGQQVTLSCSPISGHRSVSWYQQTPGQGLQFLFEYFSETQRNKGNFPGRFSGRQFSNSRSEMNVSTLELGDSALYLCASSLNSNQPQHFGDGTRLSIL.

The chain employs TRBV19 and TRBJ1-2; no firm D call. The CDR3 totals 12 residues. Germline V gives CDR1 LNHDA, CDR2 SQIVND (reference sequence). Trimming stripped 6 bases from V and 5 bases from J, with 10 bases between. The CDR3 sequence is CASRPMGYGYTF. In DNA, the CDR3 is TGTGCCAGTAGGCCCATGGGGTATGGCTACACCTTC.

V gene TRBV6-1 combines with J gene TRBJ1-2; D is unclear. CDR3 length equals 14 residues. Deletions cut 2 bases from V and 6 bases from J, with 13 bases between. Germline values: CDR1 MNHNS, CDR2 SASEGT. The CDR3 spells CASSERSGRDGYTF. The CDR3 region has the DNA TGTGCCAGCAGTGAACGATCCGGGCGGGATGGCTACACCTTC.

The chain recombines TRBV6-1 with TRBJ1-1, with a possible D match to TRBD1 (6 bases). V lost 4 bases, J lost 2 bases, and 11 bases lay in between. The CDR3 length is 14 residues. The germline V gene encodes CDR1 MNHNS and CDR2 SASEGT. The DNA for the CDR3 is TGTGCCAGCAGTGCCGTCAGGGGAAACACTGAAGCTTTCTTT. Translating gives CASSAVRGNTEAFF.

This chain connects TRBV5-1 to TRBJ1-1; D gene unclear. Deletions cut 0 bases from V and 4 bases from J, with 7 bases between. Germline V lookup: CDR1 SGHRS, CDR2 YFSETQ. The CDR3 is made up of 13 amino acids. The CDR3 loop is CASSLGDTTEAFF. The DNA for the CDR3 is TGCGCCAGCAGCTTGGGGGATACCACTGAAGCTTTCTTT.

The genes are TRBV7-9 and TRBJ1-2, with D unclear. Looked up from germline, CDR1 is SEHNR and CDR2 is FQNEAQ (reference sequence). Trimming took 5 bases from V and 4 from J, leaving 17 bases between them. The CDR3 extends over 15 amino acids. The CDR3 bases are TGTGCCAGCAGCCTCATCCTGACCGTCGTCTATGGCTACACCTTC. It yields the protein CASSLILTVVYGYTF.

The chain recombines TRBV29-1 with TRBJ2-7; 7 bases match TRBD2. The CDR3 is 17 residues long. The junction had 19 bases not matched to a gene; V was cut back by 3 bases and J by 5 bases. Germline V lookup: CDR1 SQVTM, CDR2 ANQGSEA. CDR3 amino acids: CSVDIGRNRPGGNEQYF. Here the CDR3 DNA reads TGCAGCGTTGATATTGGTAGGAACCGTCCGGGGGGAAACGAGCAGTACTTC.

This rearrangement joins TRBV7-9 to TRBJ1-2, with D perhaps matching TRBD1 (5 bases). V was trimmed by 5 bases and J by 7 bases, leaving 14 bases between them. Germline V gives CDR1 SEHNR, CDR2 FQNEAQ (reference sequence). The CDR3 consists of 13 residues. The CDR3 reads CASSPLAGTGYTF. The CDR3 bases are TGTGCCAGCAGCCCCTTGGCTGGGACTGGCTACACCTTC.

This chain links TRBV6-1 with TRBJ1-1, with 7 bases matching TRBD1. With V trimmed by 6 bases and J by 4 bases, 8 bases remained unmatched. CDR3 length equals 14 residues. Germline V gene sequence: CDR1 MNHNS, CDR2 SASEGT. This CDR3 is CASRMTGTATEAFF. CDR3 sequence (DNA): TGTGCCAGCAGGATGACAGGGACAGCCACTGAAGCTTTCTTT.

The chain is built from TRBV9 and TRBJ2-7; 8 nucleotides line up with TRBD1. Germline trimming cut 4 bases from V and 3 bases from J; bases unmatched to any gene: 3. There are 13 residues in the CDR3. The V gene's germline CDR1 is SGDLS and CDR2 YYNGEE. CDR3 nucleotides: TGTGCCAGCAGCTACAGGGGGGACTACGAGCAGTACTTC. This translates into CASSYRGDYEQYF. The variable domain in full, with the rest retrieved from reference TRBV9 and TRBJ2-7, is DSGVTQTPKHLITATGQRVTLRCSPRSGDLSVYWYQQSLDQGLQFLIQYYNGEERAKGNILERFSAQQFPDLHSELNLSSLELGDSALYFCASSYRGDYEQYFGPGTRLTVT.

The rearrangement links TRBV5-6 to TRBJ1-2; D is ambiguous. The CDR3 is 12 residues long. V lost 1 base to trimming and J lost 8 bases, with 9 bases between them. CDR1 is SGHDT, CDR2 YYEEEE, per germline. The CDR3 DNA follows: TGTGCCAGCAGCTTGTCAAGAGAGGGCTACACCTTC. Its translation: CASSLSREGYTF.

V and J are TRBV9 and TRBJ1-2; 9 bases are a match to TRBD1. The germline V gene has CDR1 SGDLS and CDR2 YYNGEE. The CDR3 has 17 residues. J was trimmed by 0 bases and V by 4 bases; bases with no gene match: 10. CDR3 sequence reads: CASSSLGQGRANYGYTF. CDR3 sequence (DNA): TGTGCCAGCAGCTCCCTGGGACAGGGAAGGGCTAACTATGGCTACACCTTC.

The CDR3: CATTSARDSHSNQPQHF. Written as DNA, the CDR3 is TGTGCCACCACCTCAGCCAGGGACAGCCATAGCAATCAGCCCCAGCATTTT. The rearrangement joins TRBV15 to TRBJ1-5; 7 nucleotides match TRBD1. CDR1 and CDR2 (germline): LNHNV, YYDKDF (reference sequence). V was pared by 7 bases and J by 0 bases, with 12 bases of the junction left unmatched. The CDR3 contains 17 residues.

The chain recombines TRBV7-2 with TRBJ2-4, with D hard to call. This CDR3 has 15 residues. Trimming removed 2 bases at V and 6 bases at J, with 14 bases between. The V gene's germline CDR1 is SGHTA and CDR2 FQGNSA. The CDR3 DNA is TGTGCCAGCAGCTTAAGTCTCGGCTCTTCAAACATTCAGTACTTC. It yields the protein CASSLSLGSSNIQYF.

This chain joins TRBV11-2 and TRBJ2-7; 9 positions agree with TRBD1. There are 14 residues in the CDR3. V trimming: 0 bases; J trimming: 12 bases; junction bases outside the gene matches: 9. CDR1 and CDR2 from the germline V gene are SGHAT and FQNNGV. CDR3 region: CASSLDQGQGSWYF. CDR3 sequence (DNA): TGTGCCAGCAGCTTAGATCAGGGACAGGGTTCATGGTACTTC.

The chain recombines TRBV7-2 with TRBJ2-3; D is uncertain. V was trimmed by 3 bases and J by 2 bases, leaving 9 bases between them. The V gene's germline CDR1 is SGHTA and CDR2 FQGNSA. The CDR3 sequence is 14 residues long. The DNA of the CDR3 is TGTGCCAGCAGCTTGGGCCTGTACACAGATACGCAGTATTTT. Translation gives CASSLGLYTDTQYF.

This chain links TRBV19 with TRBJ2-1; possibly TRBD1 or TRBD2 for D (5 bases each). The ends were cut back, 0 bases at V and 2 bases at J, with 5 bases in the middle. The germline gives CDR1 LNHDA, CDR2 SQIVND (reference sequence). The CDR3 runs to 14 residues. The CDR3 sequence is CASSIEGAYNEQFF. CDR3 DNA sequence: TGTGCCAGTAGTATAGAGGGGGCCTACAATGAGCAGTTCTTC.

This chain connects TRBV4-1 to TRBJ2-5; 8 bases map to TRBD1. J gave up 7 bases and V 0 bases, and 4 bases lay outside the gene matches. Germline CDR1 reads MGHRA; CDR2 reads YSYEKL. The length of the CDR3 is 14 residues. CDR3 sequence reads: CASSQDGQGGTQYF. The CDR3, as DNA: TGCGCCAGCAGCCAAGATGGACAGGGTGGGACCCAGTACTTC.

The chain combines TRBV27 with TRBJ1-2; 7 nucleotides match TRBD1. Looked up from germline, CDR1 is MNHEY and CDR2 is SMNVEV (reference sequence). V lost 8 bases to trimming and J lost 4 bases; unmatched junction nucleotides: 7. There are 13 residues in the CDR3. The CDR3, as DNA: TGTGCCAGCGCGCCGGGACAGATCTATGGCTACACCTTC. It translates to CASAPGQIYGYTF.

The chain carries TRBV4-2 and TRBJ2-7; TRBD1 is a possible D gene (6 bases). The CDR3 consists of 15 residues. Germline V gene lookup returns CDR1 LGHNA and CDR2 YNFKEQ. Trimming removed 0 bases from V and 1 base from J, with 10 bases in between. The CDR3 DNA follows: TGTGCCAGCAGCCAAGAGGGGGCTATTTCCTACGAGCAGTACTTC. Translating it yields CASSQEGAISYEQYF.